These 28 T cell receptor beta chains share one sample of origin, sequenced in a study of T cell repertoires in ileal Crohn's disease. This table comes from immunoSEQ multiplex PCR, and its TCRdb copy is limited to in-frame clones, with some not included. Among roughly 7,000 clones listed, roughly 78% were seen once. Noted time point: proximal margin of the surgical specimen (macroscopically non-inflamed). Sequencing was performed on ileal tissue. The receptors here all came from an adult with Crohn's disease.

The J gene is TRBJ2-1, the V gene TRBV5-6, with a tentative D call TRBD1 (6 bases). CDR3 length: 15 amino acids. Germline loops: CDR1 SGHDT, CDR2 YYEEEE. The V end lost 4 bases, the J end lost 3 bases, and 14 bases lay between the germline ends. Written as DNA, the CDR3 is TGTGCCAGCAGCCCCAGACAGGATTACTACAATGAGCAGTTCTTC. As protein: CASSPRQDYYNEQFF.

This chain connects TRBV6-5 to TRBJ2-1; D is possibly TRBD1 or TRBD2 (5 bases each). CDR3 length: 15 amino acids. Trimming removed 2 bases at V and 10 bases at J, with 18 bases between. Germline V gene lookup returns CDR1 MNHEY and CDR2 SVGAGI. The CDR3 loop reads CASSYRDQRRGEQFF. The CDR3 nucleotides are TGTGCCAGCAGTTACAGGGACCAGCGGCGAGGAGAGCAGTTCTTC.

The V call is TRBV6-1, the J call TRBJ2-6, with a weak D call TRBD1 (5 bases). Germline-derived CDR1 and CDR2 are MNHNS and SASEGT. This CDR3 spans 14 amino acids. The germline V and J ends were trimmed by 8 bases and 2 bases, with 10 bases remaining between them. The CDR3 region is CASSREPGANVLTF. CDR3 nucleotides: TGTGCCAGCTCCAGGGAACCTGGGGCCAACGTCCTGACTTTC.

The chain is built from TRBV10-2 and TRBJ2-2; D uncertain. The germline V gene encodes CDR1 WSHSY and CDR2 SAAADI. The CDR3 consists of 13 residues. Trimming stripped 2 bases from V and 3 bases from J, with 4 bases between. Written as DNA, the CDR3 is TGCGCCAGCAGTGAGCGGGACACCGGGGAGCTGTTTTTT. Its translation: CASSERDTGELFF.

The chain employs TRBV5-5 and TRBJ2-2; 9 nucleotides agree with TRBD1. J was trimmed by 4 bases and V by 7 bases; bases with no gene match: 8. There are 15 residues in the CDR3. Germline-derived CDR1 and CDR2 are SGHKS and YYEKEE (reference sequence). CDR3 sequence reads: CASGPGQGGTGELFF. CDR3 coding DNA: TGTGCCAGCGGTCCGGGACAGGGCGGCACCGGGGAGCTGTTTTTT.

The chain recombines TRBV6-5 with TRBJ1-1; D uncertain. This CDR3 has 13 residues. The V and J ends lost 4 bases and 0 bases respectively, with 6 bases between them. CDR1 is MNHEY and CDR2 is SVGAGI in the germline V gene. CDR3 in amino acids: CASSSPMNTEAFF. The CDR3 bases are TGTGCCAGCAGTTCCCCGATGAACACTGAAGCTTTCTTT.

The chain carries TRBV5-1 and TRBJ2-5; 7 bases map to TRBD1. The germline V gene encodes CDR1 SGHRS and CDR2 YFSETQ. This CDR3 contains 16 residues. V lost 1 base and J lost 2; bases outside the gene matches: 8. The CDR3 DNA is TGCGCCAGCAGCTTGTTAGGGACAGACTCTCAAGAGACCCAGTACTTC. Protein product: CASSLLGTDSQETQYF.

This chain links TRBV7-9 with TRBJ2-3, with TRBD1 as a possible D gene (6 bases). V was clipped by 5 bases and J by 4 bases, with 13 bases between them. The CDR3 runs to 14 residues. CDR1 and CDR2 from the germline V gene are SEHNR and FQNEAQ (reference sequence). The CDR3 region is CASSPRQAPDTQYF. The CDR3 DNA reads as TGTGCCAGCAGCCCGCGACAGGCCCCAGATACGCAGTATTTT.

The CDR3 sequence is CASSLLGTGKFGSNEQFF. The CDR3 DNA reads as TGTGCCAGCAGTTTATTAGGGACAGGGAAGTTTGGGAGCAATGAGCAGTTCTTC. This chain uses TRBV27 with TRBJ2-1; 9 bases agree with TRBD1. The CDR3 loop spans 18 amino acids. With 1 base clipped from V and 6 bases from J, the junction kept 13 bases outside the gene matches. Germline CDR1 and CDR2: MNHEY and SMNVEV (reference sequence).

The rearrangement links TRBV6-1 to TRBJ1-5; D gene ambiguous. This CDR3 has 15 amino acids. V was shortened by 2 bases and J by 2 bases, with 10 bases between the two germline ends. Per germline, CDR1 MNHNS and CDR2 SASEGT. The CDR3 is CASSEMEEGNQPQHF. CDR3 in DNA: TGTGCCAGCAGTGAAATGGAGGAGGGCAATCAGCCCCAGCATTTT.

The chain is built from TRBV11-2 and TRBJ2-7; TRBD2 might be the D (7 bases). The CDR3 is 17 residues long. Germline assignment: CDR1 SGHAT and CDR2 FQNNGV. With 0 bases removed from V and 0 bases from J, the gap between germline ends came to 15 bases. CDR3 DNA: TGTGCCAGCAGCTTAGATTCTGGGGCGGGGGCCTCCTACGAGCAGTACTTC. Translation: CASSLDSGAGASYEQYF.

The chain is built from TRBV4-2 and TRBJ2-7; 11 nucleotides match TRBD2. CDR1 is LGHNA, CDR2 YNFKEQ, per germline. CDR3 length: 15 amino acids. The V and J ends lost 0 bases and 3 bases, in that order; junction bases with no gene match: 1. The CDR3 spells CASSQETSGSYEQYF. The CDR3 region has the DNA TGTGCCAGCAGCCAAGAAACTAGCGGGAGCTACGAGCAGTACTTC.

The chain uses TRBV15 and TRBJ1-5; D remains unclear. CDR1 is LNHNV, CDR2 YYDKDF, per germline (reference sequence). V was cut by 0 bases and J by 1 base, with 13 bases left in between. CDR3 size: 17 residues. CDR3 coding DNA: TGTGCCACCAGCAGAGATCCCCGAGATCGGAGCAATCAGCCCCAGCATTTT. The encoded protein is CATSRDPRDRSNQPQHF.

V and J are TRBV28 and TRBJ2-7; D is ambiguous. Trimming cost V 1 base and J 6 bases, with 7 bases left between them. The germline V gene encodes CDR1 MDHEN and CDR2 SYDVKM. This CDR3 comprises 12 residues. This CDR3 reads CASSLFRREQYF. The DNA for the CDR3 is TGTGCCAGCAGTTTATTCAGGCGCGAGCAGTACTTC. Together with reference TRBV28 and TRBJ2-7, the CDR3 gives the full variable domain: DVKVTQSSRYLVKRTGEKVFLECVQDMDHENMFWYRQDPGLGLRLIYFSYDVKMKEKGDIPEGYSVSREKKERFSLILESASTNQTSMYLCASSLFRREQYFGPGTRLTVT.

The chain is built from TRBV6-5 and TRBJ1-1, with 7 nucleotides matching TRBD1. The CDR3 is made up of 16 amino acids. From germline, CDR1 is MNHEY and CDR2 SVGAGI. V trimming: 0 bases; J trimming: 1 base; junction bases outside the gene matches: 5. Here the CDR3 reads CASSYSTGDRNTEAFF. The CDR3 DNA reads TGTGCCAGCAGTTACTCGACCGGGGACAGGAACACTGAAGCTTTCTTT.

The chain employs TRBV19 and TRBJ1-1; no firm D call. Trimming removed 6 bases at V and 5 bases at J, with 16 bases between. The CDR3 spans 14 residues. Germline V CDR1 and CDR2: LNHDA, SQIVND (reference sequence). The CDR3 region is CASSSPGLRTEAFF. DNA of the CDR3: TGTGCCAGTAGCTCCCCCGGGCTGCGAACTGAAGCTTTCTTT.

This rearrangement joins TRBV19 to TRBJ1-4; D is possibly TRBD1 (5 bases). Trimming took off 3 bases at V and 4 bases at J, with 15 bases between the two ends. This CDR3 comprises 16 residues. Germline V lookup: CDR1 LNHDA, CDR2 SQIVND (reference sequence). The CDR3 DNA sequence: TGTGCCAGTAGTATTATTCAAGGGGCCCTTAATGAAAAACTGTTTTTT. Its translation: CASSIIQGALNEKLFF.

The chain is built from TRBV11-2 and TRBJ1-5; D unresolved. This CDR3 has 13 residues. V lost 1 base and J 1 base, leaving 2 bases between the germline ends. Germline-derived CDR1 and CDR2 are SGHAT and FQNNGV. The CDR3 DNA is TGTGCCAGCAGCTTAGGGAGCAATCAGCCCCAGCATTTT. It yields the protein CASSLGSNQPQHF.

This chain uses TRBV5-1 with TRBJ2-1; unclear D gene. The CDR3 sequence is 13 residues long. V was cut by 0 bases and J by 5 bases, with 6 bases left in between. CDR1 is SGHRS, CDR2 YFSETQ, per germline. The CDR3 DNA is TGCGCCAGCAGCTTGGTTAGGGACAATGAGCAGTTCTTC. It is translated as CASSLVRDNEQFF.

The rearrangement uses TRBV11-2 and TRBJ2-3; possibly TRBD1 for D (5 bases). Germline CDR1 SGHAT, CDR2 FQNNGV. This CDR3 has 15 residues. V shed 0 bases and J shed 3 bases, with 10 bases lying between them. The chain's CDR3 is CASSLEARDTDTQYF. Written as DNA, the CDR3 is TGTGCCAGCAGCTTAGAGGCCAGGGATACAGATACGCAGTATTTT.

The V and J genes are TRBV6-1 and TRBJ2-7; weak D call: TRBD1 (6 bases). CDR1 and CDR2 (germline): MNHNS, SASEGT. Trimming removed 0 bases at V and 2 bases at J, with 17 bases between. This CDR3 has 17 residues. Written as DNA, the CDR3 is TGTGCCAGCAGTGAAGCGGCTATGGGGACAAGGACCTACGAGCAGTACTTC. It yields the protein CASSEAAMGTRTYEQYF.

The genes are TRBV6-1 and TRBJ2-7; perhaps TRBD2 as D (5 bases). The CDR3 is 13 amino acids. The germline V and J ends were trimmed by 1 base and 8 bases, with 12 bases remaining between them. Germline V lookup: CDR1 MNHNS, CDR2 SASEGT. DNA for the CDR3: TGTGCCAGCAGTGAAGATATGGAGGCGAAGCAGTACTTC. Its translation is CASSEDMEAKQYF.

V usage is TRBV13 and J usage is TRBJ1-1; D not certain. The germline V and J ends were trimmed by 5 bases and 0 bases, with 7 bases remaining between them. The CDR3 totals 13 residues. Germline CDR1 and CDR2: PRHDT and FYEKMQ (reference sequence). The DNA of the CDR3 is TGTGCCAGCAGCCACAACGTGAACACTGAAGCTTTCTTT. Protein: CASSHNVNTEAFF.

This chain connects TRBV6-1 to TRBJ1-1, with no clear D. This CDR3 spans 14 amino acids. Germline values: CDR1 MNHNS, CDR2 SASEGT. Trimming removed 3 bases from V and 5 bases from J, with 13 bases in between. The CDR3 protein is CASSEVWGRTEAFF. The CDR3 DNA reads as TGTGCCAGCAGTGAGGTGTGGGGAAGGACTGAAGCTTTCTTT.

The V and J genes are TRBV28 and TRBJ1-5; 9 bases are a match to TRBD1. This CDR3 contains 15 residues. Trimming removed 6 bases from V and 4 bases from J; junction bases left unmatched: 7. Germline-derived CDR1 and CDR2 are MDHEN and SYDVKM. CDR3: CASRTTGGGNQPQHF. CDR3 nucleotides: TGTGCCAGCAGAACTACAGGGGGCGGGAATCAGCCCCAGCATTTT. The entire variable domain, with the rest obtained from reference TRBV28 and TRBJ1-5, is as follows: DVKVTQSSRYLVKRTGEKVFLECVQDMDHENMFWYRQDPGLGLRLIYFSYDVKMKEKGDIPEGYSVSREKKERFSLILESASTNQTSMYLCASRTTGGGNQPQHFGDGTRLSIL.

This clone was seen a few times. V gene TRBV14 combines with J gene TRBJ2-3, with D perhaps TRBD1 or TRBD2 (5 bases each). In germline, CDR1 is SGHDN, CDR2 FVKESK. CDR3 length: 15 amino acids. Deletions cut 8 bases from V and 0 bases from J, with 15 bases between. The CDR3 reads CASSRGGLSTDTQYF. CDR3 DNA: TGTGCCAGCTCCCGGGGCGGACTTAGCACAGATACGCAGTATTTT.

This sequence joins TRBV6-5 and TRBJ2-5; D remains ambiguous. CDR3 length equals 14 residues. Trimming pared 0 bases from V and 2 bases from J, leaving 7 bases between. Per the germline V gene, CDR1 is MNHEY and CDR2 is SVGAGI. The chain's CDR3 is CASSYSTGQETQYF. CDR3 DNA sequence: TGTGCCAGCAGTTACTCGACCGGGCAAGAGACCCAGTACTTC.

The rearrangement uses TRBV4-2 and TRBJ2-5; D unclear. V lost 1 base, J lost 5 bases, and 11 bases lay in between. The CDR3 length is 14 residues. CDR1 is LGHNA and CDR2 is YNFKEQ in the germline V gene. The DNA of the CDR3 is TGTGCCAGCAGCCAAGTGGGCACGCGGGAGACCCAGTACTTC. Its protein is CASSQVGTRETQYF.